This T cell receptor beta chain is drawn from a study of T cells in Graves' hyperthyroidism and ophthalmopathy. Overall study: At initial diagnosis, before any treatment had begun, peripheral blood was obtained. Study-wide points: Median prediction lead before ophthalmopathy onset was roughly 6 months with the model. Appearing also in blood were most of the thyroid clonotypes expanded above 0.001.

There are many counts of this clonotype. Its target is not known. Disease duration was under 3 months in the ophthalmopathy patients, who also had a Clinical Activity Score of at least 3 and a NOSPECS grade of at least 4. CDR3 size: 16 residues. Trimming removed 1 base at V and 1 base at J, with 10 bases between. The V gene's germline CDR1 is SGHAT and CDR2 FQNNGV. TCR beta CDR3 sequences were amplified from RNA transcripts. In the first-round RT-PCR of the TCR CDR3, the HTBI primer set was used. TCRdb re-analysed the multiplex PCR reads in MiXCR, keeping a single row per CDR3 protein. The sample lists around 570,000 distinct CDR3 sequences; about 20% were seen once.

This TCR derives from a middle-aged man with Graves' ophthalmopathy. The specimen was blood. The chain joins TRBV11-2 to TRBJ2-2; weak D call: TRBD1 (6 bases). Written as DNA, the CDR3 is TGTGCCAGCAGCTTAGGAACCAGGGGGAACACCGGGGAGCTGTTTTTT. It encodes CASSLGTRGNTGELFF.